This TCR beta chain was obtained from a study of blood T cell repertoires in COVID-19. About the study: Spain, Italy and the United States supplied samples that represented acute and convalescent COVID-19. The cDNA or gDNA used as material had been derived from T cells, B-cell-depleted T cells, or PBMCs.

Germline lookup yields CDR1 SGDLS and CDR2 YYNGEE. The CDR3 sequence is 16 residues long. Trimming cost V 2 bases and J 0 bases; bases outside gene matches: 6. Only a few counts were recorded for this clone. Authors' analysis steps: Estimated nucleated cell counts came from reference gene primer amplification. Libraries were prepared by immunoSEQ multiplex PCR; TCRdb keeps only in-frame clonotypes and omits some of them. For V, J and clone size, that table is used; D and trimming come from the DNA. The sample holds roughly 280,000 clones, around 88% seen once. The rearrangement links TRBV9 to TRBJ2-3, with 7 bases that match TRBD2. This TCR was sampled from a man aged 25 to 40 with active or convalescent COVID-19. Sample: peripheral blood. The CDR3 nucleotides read TGTGCCAGCAGCGTGGGGGGAGGGCCCAGCACAGATACGCAGTATTTT. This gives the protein CASSVGGGPSTDTQYF.